This TCR beta chain was captured by sequencing in a study of control samples from healthy donors and cancer patients. V lost 1 base and J lost 2, with 9 bases in between. This CDR3 has 14 amino acids. The germline V gene has CDR1 SGHRS and CDR2 YFSETQ. Some clones are missing from TCRdb's copy, which holds only in-frame ones; the method was immunoSEQ multiplex PCR. The table shows under 85,000 clones, with 84% occurring only once. This sequence was found in a man aged 55 to 70 with head and neck cancer. This chain joins TRBV5-1 and TRBJ2-5; D remains ambiguous. The sample consisted of PBMCs. This CDR3 is CASSLSGIQETQYF. Written as DNA, the CDR3 is TGCGCCAGCAGCTTGAGTGGAATACAAGAGACCCAGTACTTC.